These 8 T cell receptor beta chains came from one sample sequenced in a study of blood T cell repertoires in COVID-19. The repertoire was sequenced with immunoSEQ multiplex PCR; TCRdb's copy has only in-frame clones and lacks some. Seen here are 250,000 to 350,000 clones, approximately 92% observed once, and the top ten hold 1.1%. Sequencing used PBMCs or T cells enriched from blood (not recorded which). The receptors here all came from a woman in her 30s who had recovered from COVID-19.

The chain joins TRBV7-2 to TRBJ1-2; 9 nucleotides align to TRBD1. Germline V CDR1 and CDR2: SGHTA, FQGNSA. The ends lost 4 bases at V and 10 bases at J; junction bases unmatched: 10. CDR3 length equals 14 residues. In nucleotides, the CDR3 is TGTGCCAGCAGCTCTTCGGGACAGGGCGATGCCTACACCTTC. Its translation is CASSSSGQGDAYTF.

This clone came up once. The chain uses TRBV9 and TRBJ2-5; 12 nucleotides line up with TRBD2. With V trimmed by 3 bases and J by 1 base, 1 base remained unmatched. The CDR3 consists of 15 residues. Per the germline V gene, CDR1 is SGDLS and CDR2 is YYNGEE. The DNA of the CDR3 is TGTGCCAGCAGCGCGACTAGCGGGAGCCAAGAGACCCAGTACTTC. Translating it yields CASSATSGSQETQYF.

The rearrangement joins TRBV28 to TRBJ1-2, with 7 bases aligning to TRBD1. From germline, CDR1 is MDHEN and CDR2 SYDVKM. With 6 bases clipped from V and 4 bases from J, the junction kept 8 bases outside the gene matches. The CDR3 runs to 14 residues. The CDR3 loop is CASSSSGTAYGYTF. CDR3 bases: TGTGCCAGCAGCTCATCCGGGACAGCCTATGGCTACACCTTC.

The V gene is TRBV6-2 or TRBV6-3, the J gene TRBJ2-7; TRBD2 matches at 9 bases. The CDR3 contains 16 residues. The V gene end was trimmed by 5 bases and the J gene end by 0 bases; junction bases not matched to a gene: 8. Germline values: CDR1 MNHEY, CDR2 SVGEGT. The CDR3 DNA sequence: TGTGCCAGCAGTCTCCTGACTAGCGGAAGCTCCTACGAGCAGTACTTC. It encodes CASSLLTSGSSYEQYF.

The chain joins TRBV19 to TRBJ1-5; no clear D. V gave up 3 bases and J gave up 8 bases, with 8 bases separating them. The CDR3 covers 12 residues. Germline assignment: CDR1 LNHDA and CDR2 SQIVND (reference sequence). The CDR3 coding sequence is TGTGCCAGTAGTATTGAGGGTAAGCCCCAGCATTTT. It specifies CASSIEGKPQHF. Full variable domain (rest looked up from reference TRBV19 and TRBJ1-5): DGGITQSPKYLFRKEGQNVTLSCEQNLNHDAMYWYRQDPGQGLRLIYYSQIVNDFQKGDIAEGYSVSREKKESFPLTVTSAQKNPTAFYLCASSIEGKPQHFGDGTRLSIL.

This chain links TRBV19 with TRBJ1-5, with TRBD1 matching 7 bases. CDR1 and CDR2 from the germline V gene are LNHDA and SQIVND (reference sequence). The CDR3 loop spans 15 amino acids. V dropped 1 base and J dropped 7; count of bases not matched to a gene: 7. CDR3 bases: TGTGCCAGTAGTATAGGACAGGGATTTGGCCAGCCCCAGCATTTT. This codes for CASSIGQGFGQPQHF. The entire variable domain, with the rest obtained from reference TRBV19 and TRBJ1-5, is as follows: DGGITQSPKYLFRKEGQNVTLSCEQNLNHDAMYWYRQDPGQGLRLIYYSQIVNDFQKGDIAEGYSVSREKKESFPLTVTSAQKNPTAFYLCASSIGQGFGQPQHFGDGTRLSIL.

The chain employs TRBV4-3 and TRBJ2-1; 9 positions agree with TRBD2. The CDR3 totals 16 residues. V was clipped by 3 bases and J by 2 bases; unmatched bases: 5. Germline CDR1 is LGHNA and CDR2 is YSLEER. The CDR3 DNA is TGCGCCAGCAGCCACATAGCGGGAGAAACCTACAATGAGCAGTTCTTC. Amino acids: CASSHIAGETYNEQFF.

The chain uses TRBV27 and TRBJ1-1, with D hard to call. The CDR3 length is 15 residues. With 7 bases removed from V and 1 base from J, the gap between germline ends came to 16 bases. Germline V gene sequence: CDR1 MNHEY, CDR2 SMNVEV (reference sequence). CDR3 nucleotides: TGTGCCAGCAAACGCCAACAGTTACCGAACACTGAAGCTTTCTTT. This translates into CASKRQQLPNTEAFF.